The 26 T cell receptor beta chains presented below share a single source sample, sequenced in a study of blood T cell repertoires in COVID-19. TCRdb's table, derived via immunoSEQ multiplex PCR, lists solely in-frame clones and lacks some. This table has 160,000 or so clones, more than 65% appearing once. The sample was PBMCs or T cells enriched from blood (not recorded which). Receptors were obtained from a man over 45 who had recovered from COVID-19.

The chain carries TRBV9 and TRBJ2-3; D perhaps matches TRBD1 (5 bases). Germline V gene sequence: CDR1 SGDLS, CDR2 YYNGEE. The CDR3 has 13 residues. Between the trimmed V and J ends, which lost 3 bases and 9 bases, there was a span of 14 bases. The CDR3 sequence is CASSAQGGRTQYF. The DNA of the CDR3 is TGTGCCAGCAGCGCGCAGGGCGGTCGAACGCAGTATTTT. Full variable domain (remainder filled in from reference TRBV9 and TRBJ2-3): DSGVTQTPKHLITATGQRVTLRCSPRSGDLSVYWYQQSLDQGLQFLIQYYNGEERAKGNILERFSAQQFPDLHSELNLSSLELGDSALYFCASSAQGGRTQYFGPGTRLTVL.

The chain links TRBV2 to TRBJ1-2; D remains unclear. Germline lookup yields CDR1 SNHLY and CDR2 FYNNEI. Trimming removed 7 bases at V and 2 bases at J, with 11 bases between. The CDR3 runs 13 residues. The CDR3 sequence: CASIPRRNYGYTF. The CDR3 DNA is TGTGCCAGCATCCCCCGTAGAAACTATGGCTACACCTTC.

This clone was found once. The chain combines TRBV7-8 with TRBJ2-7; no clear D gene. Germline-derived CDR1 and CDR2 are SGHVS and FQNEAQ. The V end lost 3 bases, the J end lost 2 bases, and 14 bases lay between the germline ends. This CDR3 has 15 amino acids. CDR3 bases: TGTGCCAGCAGCTTGGGTATCGGCGGTCCCTACGAGCAGTACTTC. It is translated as CASSLGIGGPYEQYF.

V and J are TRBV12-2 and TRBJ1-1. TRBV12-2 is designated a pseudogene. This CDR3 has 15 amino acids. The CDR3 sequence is CASRLAISGGTEAFF. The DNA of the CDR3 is TGTGCAAGTCGCTTAGCGATCTCCGGCGGCACTGAAGCTTTCTTT.

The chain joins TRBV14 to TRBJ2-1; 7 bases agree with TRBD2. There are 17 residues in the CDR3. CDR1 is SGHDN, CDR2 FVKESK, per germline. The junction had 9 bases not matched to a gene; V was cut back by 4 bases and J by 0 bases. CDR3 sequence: CASSPLSGGSSYNEQFF. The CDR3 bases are TGTGCCAGCAGCCCCCTATCGGGAGGCAGCTCCTACAATGAGCAGTTCTTC.

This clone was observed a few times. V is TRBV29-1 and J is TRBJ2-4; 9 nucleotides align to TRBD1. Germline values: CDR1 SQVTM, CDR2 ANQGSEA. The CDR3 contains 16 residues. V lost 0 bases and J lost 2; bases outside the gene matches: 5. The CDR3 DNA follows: TGCAGCGTTGAAGACACGGACAGGGGAACCAAAAACATTCAGTACTTC. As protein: CSVEDTDRGTKNIQYF.

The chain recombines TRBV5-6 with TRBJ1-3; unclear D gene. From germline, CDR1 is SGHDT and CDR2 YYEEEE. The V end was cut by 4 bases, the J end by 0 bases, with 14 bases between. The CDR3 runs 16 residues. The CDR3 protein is CASSRTTGNSGNTIYF. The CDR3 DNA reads TGTGCCAGCAGCCGGACTACTGGTAACTCTGGAAACACCATATATTTT.

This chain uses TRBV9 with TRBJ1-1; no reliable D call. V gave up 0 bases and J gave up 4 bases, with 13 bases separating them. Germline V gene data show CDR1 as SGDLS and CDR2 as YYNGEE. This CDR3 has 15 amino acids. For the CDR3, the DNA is TGTGCCAGCAGCGTAGGGGTAACTTCAGGCACTGAAGCTTTCTTT. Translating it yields CASSVGVTSGTEAFF.

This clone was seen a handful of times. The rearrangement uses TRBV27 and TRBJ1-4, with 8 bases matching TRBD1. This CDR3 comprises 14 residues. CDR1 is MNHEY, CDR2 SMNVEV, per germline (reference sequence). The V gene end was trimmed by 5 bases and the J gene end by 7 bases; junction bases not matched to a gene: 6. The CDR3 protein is CASSRQGYGEKLFF. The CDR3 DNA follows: TGTGCCAGCAGTAGACAGGGGTACGGTGAAAAACTGTTTTTT. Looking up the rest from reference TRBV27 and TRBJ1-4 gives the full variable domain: EAQVTQNPRYLITVTGKKLTVTCSQNMNHEYMSWYRQDPGLGLRQIYYSMNVEVTDKGDVPEGYKVSRKEKRNFPLILESPSPNQTSLYFCASSRQGYGEKLFFGSGTQLSVL.

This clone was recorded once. Here the CDR3 DNA reads TGTGCCAGTAGAAGATGGGACAGAGACTCTGGAAACACCATATATTTT. Amino acid sequence: CASRRWDRDSGNTIYF. The chain recombines TRBV19 with TRBJ1-3; 7 bases match TRBD1. V shed 6 bases and J 0 bases; nucleotides not matched to a gene: 8. CDR1 is LNHDA and CDR2 is SQIVND in the germline V gene (reference sequence). The CDR3 is 16 amino acids.

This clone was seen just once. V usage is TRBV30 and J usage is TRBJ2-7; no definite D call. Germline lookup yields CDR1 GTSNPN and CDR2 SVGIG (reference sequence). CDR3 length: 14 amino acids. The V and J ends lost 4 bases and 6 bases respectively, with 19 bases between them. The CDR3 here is CAWKLEEFSREQYF. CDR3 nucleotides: TGTGCCTGGAAACTCGAGGAATTCTCCCGCGAGCAGTACTTC.

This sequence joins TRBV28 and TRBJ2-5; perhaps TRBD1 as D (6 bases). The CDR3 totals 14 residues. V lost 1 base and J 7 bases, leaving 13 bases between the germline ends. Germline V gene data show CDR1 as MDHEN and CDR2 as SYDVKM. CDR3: CASSLSVGTRTQYF. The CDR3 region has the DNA TGTGCCAGCAGTTTATCGGTAGGGACACGGACCCAGTACTTC.

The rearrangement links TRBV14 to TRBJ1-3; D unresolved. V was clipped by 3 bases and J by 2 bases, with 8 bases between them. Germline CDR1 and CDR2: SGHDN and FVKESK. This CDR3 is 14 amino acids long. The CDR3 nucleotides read TGTGCCAGCAGCCAGGAGACTCCTGGAAACACCATATATTTT. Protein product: CASSQETPGNTIYF.

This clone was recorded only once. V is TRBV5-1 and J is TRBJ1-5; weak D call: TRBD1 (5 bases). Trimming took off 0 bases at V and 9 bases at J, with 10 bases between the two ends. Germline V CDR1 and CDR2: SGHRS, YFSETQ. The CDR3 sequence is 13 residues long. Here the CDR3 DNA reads TGCGCCAGCAGCTTGGGGCAGGGCTGGCCCCAGCATTTT. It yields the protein CASSLGQGWPQHF.

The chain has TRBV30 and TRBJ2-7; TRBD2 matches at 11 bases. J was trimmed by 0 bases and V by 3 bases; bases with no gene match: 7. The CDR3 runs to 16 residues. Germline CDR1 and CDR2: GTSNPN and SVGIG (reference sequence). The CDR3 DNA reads TGTGCCTGGAGCCTACTTAGCGGGGGGGACTCCTACGAGCAGTACTTC. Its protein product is CAWSLLSGGDSYEQYF.

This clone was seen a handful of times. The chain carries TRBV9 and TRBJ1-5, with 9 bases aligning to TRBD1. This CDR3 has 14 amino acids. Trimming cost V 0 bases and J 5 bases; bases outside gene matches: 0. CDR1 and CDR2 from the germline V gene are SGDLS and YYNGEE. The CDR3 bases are TGTGCCAGCAGCGTAGGGACAGGGGATCAGCCCCAGCATTTT. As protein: CASSVGTGDQPQHF.

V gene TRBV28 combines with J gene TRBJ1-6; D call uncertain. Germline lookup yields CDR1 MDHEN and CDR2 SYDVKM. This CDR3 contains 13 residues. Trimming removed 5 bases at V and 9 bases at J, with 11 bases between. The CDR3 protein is CASSPVVSSPLHF. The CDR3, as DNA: TGTGCCAGCAGTCCGGTCGTAAGTTCACCCCTCCACTTT.

CDR3 bases: TGTGCCAGCAGCCAAGACGGGGGGTTGTATGGCTACACCTTC. Its translation: CASSQDGGLYGYTF. The chain joins TRBV3-1 (or the pseudogene TRBV3-2) to TRBJ1-2; maybe TRBD1 (5 bases). Trimming pared 0 bases from V and 5 bases from J, leaving 10 bases between. The CDR3 extends over 14 amino acids. The V gene's germline CDR1 is LGHDT and CDR2 YNNKEL (reference sequence).

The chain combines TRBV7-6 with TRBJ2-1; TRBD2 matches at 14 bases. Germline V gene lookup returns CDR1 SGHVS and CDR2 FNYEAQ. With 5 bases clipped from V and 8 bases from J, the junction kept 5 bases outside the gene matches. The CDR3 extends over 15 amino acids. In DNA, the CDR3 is TGTGCCAGCAGCCCCGGGGGACTAGCGGGGGATGAGCAGTTCTTC. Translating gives CASSPGGLAGDEQFF.

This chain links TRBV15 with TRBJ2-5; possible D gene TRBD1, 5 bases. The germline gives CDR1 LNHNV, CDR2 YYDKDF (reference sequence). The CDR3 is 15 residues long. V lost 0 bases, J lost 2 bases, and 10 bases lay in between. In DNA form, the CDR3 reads TGTGCCACCAGCAGAGATCCAGGGCCTCAAGAGACCCAGTACTTC. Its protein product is CATSRDPGPQETQYF.

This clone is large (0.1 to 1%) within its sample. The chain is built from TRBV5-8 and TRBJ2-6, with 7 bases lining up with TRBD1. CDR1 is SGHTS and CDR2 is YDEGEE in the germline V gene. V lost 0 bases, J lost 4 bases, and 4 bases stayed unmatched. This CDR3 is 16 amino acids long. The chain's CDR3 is CASSLEGARGANVLTF. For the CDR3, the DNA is TGTGCCAGCAGCTTGGAGGGGGCAAGAGGGGCCAACGTCCTGACTTTC.

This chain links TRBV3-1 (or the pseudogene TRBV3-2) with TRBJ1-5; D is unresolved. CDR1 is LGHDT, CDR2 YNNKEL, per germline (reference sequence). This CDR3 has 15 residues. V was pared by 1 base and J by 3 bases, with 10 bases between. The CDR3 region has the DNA TGTGCCAGCAGCCAAGGCGGGGTTGACAATCAGCCCCAGCATTTT. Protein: CASSQGGVDNQPQHF.

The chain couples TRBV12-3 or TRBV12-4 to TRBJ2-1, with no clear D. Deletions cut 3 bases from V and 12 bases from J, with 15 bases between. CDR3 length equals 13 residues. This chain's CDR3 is CASSFSGRPGQFF. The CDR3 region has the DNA TGTGCCAGCAGTTTTTCCGGCCGGCCAGGGCAGTTCTTC.

CDR3 bases: TGTGCCAGCAGCCAAGCGTACAGGGGAGATTCACCCCTCCACTTT. Amino acid sequence: CASSQAYRGDSPLHF. The chain recombines TRBV3-1 (or the pseudogene TRBV3-2) with TRBJ1-6; 7 bases are a match to TRBD1. The CDR3 contains 15 residues. Germline assignment: CDR1 LGHDT and CDR2 YNNKEL (reference sequence). V shed 1 base, J shed 8 bases, and the junction held 5 bases outside the gene matches.

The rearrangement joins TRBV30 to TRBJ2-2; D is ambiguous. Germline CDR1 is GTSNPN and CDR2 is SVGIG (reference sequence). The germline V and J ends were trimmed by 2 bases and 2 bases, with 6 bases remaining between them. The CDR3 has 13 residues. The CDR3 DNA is TGTGCCTGGAGTATTTCAAACACCGGGGAGCTGTTTTTT. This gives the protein CAWSISNTGELFF.

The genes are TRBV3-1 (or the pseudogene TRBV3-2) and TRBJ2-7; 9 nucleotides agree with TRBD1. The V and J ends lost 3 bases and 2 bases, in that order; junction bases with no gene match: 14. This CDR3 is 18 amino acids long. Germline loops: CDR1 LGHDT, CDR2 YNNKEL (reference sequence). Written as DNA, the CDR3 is TGTGCCAGCAGCCAGAGAGATGGGACAGGGCAGAAACCCTACGAGCAGTACTTC. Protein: CASSQRDGTGQKPYEQYF.